Each of the 11 T cell receptor beta chains below was sequenced from the same sample in a study of cytomegalovirus exposure and HLA in healthy donors. The PCR had 60 Vbeta and 13 Jbeta primers. TCRdb's copy holds only in-frame clones and misses some; the assay was immunoSEQ multiplex PCR. The sample lists 100,000 to 150,000 clones, more than 65% occurring once. Material for sequencing was PBMCs. These receptors were obtained from a woman aged 55-70 years in good health and CMV-seropositive.

This clone was observed a handful of times. V and J are TRBV18 and TRBJ2-6; 7 nucleotides agree with TRBD2. V was pared by 2 bases and J by 0 bases, with 7 bases of the junction left unmatched. CDR3 size: 18 residues. CDR1 is KGHSH and CDR2 is LQKENI in the germline V gene. The CDR3, as DNA: TGTGCCAGCTCACCATCGAAGCGGGGACTCTCTGGGGCCAACGTCCTGACTTTC. Translation gives CASSPSKRGLSGANVLTF. The variable domain in full, with the rest retrieved from reference TRBV18 and TRBJ2-6, is NAGVMQNPRHLVRRRGQEARLRCSPMKGHSHVYWYRQLPEEGLKFMVYLQKENIIDESGMPKERFSAEFPKEGPSILRIQQVVRGDSAAYFCASSPSKRGLSGANVLTFGAGSRLTVL.

The rearrangement joins TRBV21-1 to TRBJ1-6; the DNA was not compared with TRBD1, the D call given in the table. TRBV21-1 is tagged as a pseudogene. The CDR3 extends over 15 amino acids. The CDR3 DNA is TGTGCCAGCAGCAAAGAGGACAGGGTGGGTTCACCCCTCCACTTT. It is translated as CASSKEDRVGSPLHF.

Note on this clone: Germline is not matched at one junction end, which may reflect a read error. The chain recombines TRBV7-9 with TRBJ2-2; TRBD2 matches at 10 bases. The CDR3 runs to 16 residues. CDR1 and CDR2 (germline): SEHNR, FQNEAQ (reference sequence). In DNA form, the CDR3 reads TGTTCCAGCAGTCGCAGCGGGGGGGCTAACACCGGGGAGCTGTTTTTT. Residues: CSSSRSGGANTGELFF.

The chain carries TRBV7-8 and TRBJ1-5, with D possibly TRBD1 on 6 matching bases. This CDR3 is 17 amino acids long. CDR1 and CDR2 from the germline V gene are SGHVS and FQNEAQ. V lost 5 bases and J lost 1, with 18 bases in between. The DNA for the CDR3 is TGTGCCAGCAGCCCAGGAAGGGCAGGGGTAAGCAATCAGCCCCAGCATTTT. Amino acid sequence: CASSPGRAGVSNQPQHF.

This clone was counted between two and nine times. J is TRBJ1-1 and V is TRBV19, with TRBD1 matching over 8 bases. This CDR3 contains 16 residues. Germline loops: CDR1 LNHDA, CDR2 SQIVND (reference sequence). The V segment lost 0 bases and the J segment 2 bases; nucleotides outside the gene matches: 5. The CDR3 protein is CASSIDRGQANTEAFF. The CDR3 DNA reads as TGTGCCAGTAGTATAGATCGGGGACAGGCAAACACTGAAGCTTTCTTT.

This chain connects TRBV9 to TRBJ2-7; D is unresolved. The CDR3 length is 13 residues. Looked up from germline, CDR1 is SGDLS and CDR2 is YYNGEE. Trimming shortened V by 0 bases and J by 1 base, and 5 bases separated the two germline ends. In DNA form, the CDR3 reads TGTGCCAGCAGCGTAGGACTTTCCTACGAGCAGTACTTC. It codes for CASSVGLSYEQYF.

The table lists this clone with a count of one. V usage is TRBV5-1 and J usage is TRBJ2-6; tentative D call: TRBD2 (5 bases). Germline CDR1 SGHRS, CDR2 YFSETQ. The germline V and J ends were trimmed by 7 bases and 4 bases, with 15 bases remaining between them. The CDR3 covers 15 residues. This chain's CDR3 is CASRVTTGGANVLTF. DNA of the CDR3: TGCGCCAGCCGGGTTACTACGGGAGGGGCCAACGTCCTGACTTTC. Full variable domain (remainder filled in from reference TRBV5-1 and TRBJ2-6): KAGVTQTPRYLIKTRGQQVTLSCSPISGHRSVSWYQQTPGQGLQFLFEYFSETQRNKGNFPGRFSGRQFSNSRSEMNVSTLELGDSALYLCASRVTTGGANVLTFGAGSRLTVL.

This clone was found once. This rearrangement joins TRBV7-3 to TRBJ2-2, with TRBD1 matching 8 bases. Trimming at V came to 5 bases and at J to 3 bases, leaving 5 bases not matched to a gene. Germline lookup yields CDR1 SGHTA and CDR2 FQGTGA. This CDR3 has 15 amino acids. CDR3 coding DNA: TGTGCCAGCAGCCAGTCAGGGGGCCACACCGGGGAGCTGTTTTTT. It yields the protein CASSQSGGHTGELFF.

The chain has TRBV9 and TRBJ1-2, with a weak D call TRBD1 (5 bases). Germline CDR1 and CDR2: SGDLS and YYNGEE. The CDR3 consists of 14 residues. Trimming shortened V by 1 base and J by 2 bases, and 9 bases separated the two germline ends. CDR3 coding DNA: TGTGCCAGCAGCGTATGGGGGGACAACTATGGCTACACCTTC. Translating it yields CASSVWGDNYGYTF. The whole variable domain, remainder taken from reference TRBV9 and TRBJ1-2, is DSGVTQTPKHLITATGQRVTLRCSPRSGDLSVYWYQQSLDQGLQFLIQYYNGEERAKGNILERFSAQQFPDLHSELNLSSLELGDSALYFCASSVWGDNYGYTFGSGTRLTVV.

This clone was found a few times. The chain has TRBV7-6 and TRBJ1-5; a weak D match, TRBD1 (6 bases). The V end lost 7 bases, the J end lost 7 bases, and 23 bases lay between the germline ends. In germline, CDR1 is SGHVS, CDR2 FNYEAQ. The CDR3 is 16 amino acids. This CDR3 is CASTQQAGERGQPQHF. CDR3 nucleotide sequence: TGTGCCAGCACCCAACAAGCAGGGGAAAGGGGACAGCCCCAGCATTTT.

The chain has TRBV7-2 and TRBJ2-2; TRBD2 aligns across 8 bases. Unmatched junction bases numbered 8, after V lost 7 bases and J lost 7 bases. The CDR3 extends over 14 amino acids. Looked up from germline, CDR1 is SGHTA and CDR2 is FQGNSA. The CDR3 region is CASNPSGGLGELFF. As DNA, the CDR3 is TGTGCCAGCAACCCGAGCGGGGGCCTCGGGGAGCTGTTTTTT.